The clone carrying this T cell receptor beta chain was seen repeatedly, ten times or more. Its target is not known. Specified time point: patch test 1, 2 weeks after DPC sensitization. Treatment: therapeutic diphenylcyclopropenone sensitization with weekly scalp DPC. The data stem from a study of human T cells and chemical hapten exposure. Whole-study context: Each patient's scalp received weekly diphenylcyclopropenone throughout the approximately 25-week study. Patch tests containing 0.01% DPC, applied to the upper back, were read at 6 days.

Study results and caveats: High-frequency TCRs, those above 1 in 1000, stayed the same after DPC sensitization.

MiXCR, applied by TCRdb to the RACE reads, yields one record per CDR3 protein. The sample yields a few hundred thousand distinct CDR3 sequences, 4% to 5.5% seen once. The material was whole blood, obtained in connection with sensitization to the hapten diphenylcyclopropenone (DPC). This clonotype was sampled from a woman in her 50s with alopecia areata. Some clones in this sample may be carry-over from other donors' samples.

The CDR3 DNA follows: TGCGCCAGCAGCTTGGAGGGACAGGGTTCTGGCTACACCTTC. As protein: CASSLEGQGSGYTF. The chain combines TRBV5-1 with TRBJ1-2, with TRBD1 matching 9 bases. Trimming cost V 0 bases and J 7 bases; bases outside gene matches: 4. There are 14 residues in the CDR3. Looked up from germline, CDR1 is SGHRS and CDR2 is YFSETQ.